Shown below are 26 T cell receptor beta chains from a single sample sequenced in a study of cytomegalovirus exposure and HLA in healthy donors. PCR employed 60 Vbeta and 13 Jbeta primers. Libraries were prepared by immunoSEQ multiplex PCR; TCRdb keeps only in-frame clonotypes and omits some of them. Counted here are some 150,000 clones, just under 85% occurring once; the ten biggest clones make up 1.2% to 1.5%. Sequencing was done on a sample of PBMCs. The receptors were sampled from a man aged 25 to 40 in good health and CMV-seropositive.

CDR3 sequence: CASSLGGQGVYYGYTF. The CDR3, as DNA: TGTGCCAGCAGCTTAGGTGGACAGGGAGTGTACTATGGCTACACCTTC. The chain recombines TRBV7-2 with TRBJ1-2, with 8 bases matching TRBD1. The CDR3 spans 16 residues. The V gene's germline CDR1 is SGHTA and CDR2 FQGNSA. V was pared by 1 base and J by 3 bases, with 7 bases of the junction left unmatched.

This chain joins TRBV19 and TRBJ2-6; D may be TRBD1 (6 bases). The germline CDR1 and CDR2 sequences are LNHDA and SQIVND (reference sequence). Deletions cut 5 bases from V and 4 bases from J, with 12 bases between. The CDR3 loop spans 15 amino acids. The CDR3 DNA follows: TGTGCCAGTAGTTTTGCAGGGGCCGGGGCCAACGTCCTGACTTTC. Residues: CASSFAGAGANVLTF.

J is TRBJ2-1 and V is TRBV5-8; TRBD2 might be the D (6 bases). CDR1 and CDR2 (germline): SGHTS, YDEGEE. This CDR3 spans 16 amino acids. V lost 4 bases and J 0 bases, leaving 14 bases between the germline ends. For the CDR3, the DNA is TGTGCCAGCAGCCTGGGACTGATGAGCTCCTACAATGAGCAGTTCTTC. It yields the protein CASSLGLMSSYNEQFF. The entire variable domain, with the rest obtained from reference TRBV5-8 and TRBJ2-1, is as follows: EAGVTQSPTHLIKTRGQQATLRCSPISGHTSVYWYQQALGLGLQFLLWYDEGEERNRGNFPPRFSGRQFPNYSSELNVNALELEDSALYLCASSLGLMSSYNEQFFGPGTRLTVL.

In its sample, this clone was seen a few times. The chain is built from TRBV28 and TRBJ1-2; no clear D. The CDR3 runs 13 residues. V lost 5 bases and J lost 8, with 15 bases in between. Germline CDR1 is MDHEN and CDR2 is SYDVKM. The CDR3 loop is CASSVGPVVGYTF. CDR3 DNA: TGTGCCAGCAGTGTTGGCCCTGTGGTGGGCTACACCTTC.

Notes on this clone: The same CDR3 can be traced to other DNA sequences in this sample. V is TRBV5-6 and J is TRBJ1-4; 7 nucleotides line up with TRBD1. Germline loops: CDR1 SGHDT, CDR2 YYEEEE. V trimming: 8 bases; J trimming: 7 bases; junction bases outside the gene matches: 14. This CDR3 has 15 amino acids. The CDR3 coding sequence is TGTGCCAGTAGCGGAAGACAGGGAGCCCTTGAAAAACTGTTTTTT. Residues: CASSGRQGALEKLFF. Using reference TRBV5-6 and TRBJ1-4 for the parts outside the CDR3, the full variable domain is DAGVTQSPTHLIKTRGQQVTLRCSPKSGHDTVSWYQQALGQGPQFIFQYYEEEERQRGNFPDRFSGHQFPNYSSELNVNALLLGDSALYLCASSGRQGALEKLFFGSGTQLSVL.

The chain has TRBV10-2 and TRBJ2-5, with 7 bases matching TRBD2. The DNA end is a closer match to TRBJ2-7, so the J assignment may be wrong. The germline V gene has CDR1 WSHSY and CDR2 SAAADI. The CDR3 contains 14 residues. The CDR3 loop reads CASNERGATYEQYF. The CDR3, as DNA: TGCGCCAGCAACGAGCGGGGTGCCACCTACGAGCAGTACTTC.

This clone was recorded a few times. J is TRBJ2-7 and V is TRBV7-2, with D possibly being TRBD2 (5 bases). The CDR3 runs 15 residues. The ends were cut back, 1 base at V and 3 bases at J, with 13 bases in the middle. Germline lookup yields CDR1 SGHTA and CDR2 FQGNSA. DNA for the CDR3: TGTGCCAGCAGCTTAGGCACCATCGGAGGCTACGAGCAGTACTTC. Amino acid sequence: CASSLGTIGGYEQYF.

The rearrangement joins TRBV6-6 to TRBJ1-5; 7 nucleotides match TRBD1. There are 15 residues in the CDR3. Trimming removed 2 bases from V and 1 base from J; junction bases left unmatched: 2. In germline, CDR1 is MNHNY, CDR2 SVGAGI (reference sequence). CDR3 residues: CASSYGDRSNQPQHF. CDR3 nucleotides: TGTGCCAGCAGTTACGGGGACAGAAGCAATCAGCCCCAGCATTTT.

The chain recombines TRBV28 with TRBJ2-1; possible D gene TRBD2, 6 bases. Germline V gives CDR1 MDHEN, CDR2 SYDVKM. The CDR3 extends over 14 amino acids. The V and J ends lost 10 bases and 4 bases respectively, with 17 bases between them. The CDR3 DNA reads as TGTGCCATAAATCGGGGGTCCGTATACAATGAGCAGTTCTTC. It yields the protein CAINRGSVYNEQFF.

This clone was observed a single time. This chain connects TRBV18 to TRBJ1-3, with 8 bases matching TRBD1. This CDR3 has 15 residues. Germline V lookup: CDR1 KGHSH, CDR2 LQKENI. After removal of 3 bases from V and 4 bases from J, the junction contained 5 bases not matched to a gene. CDR3 coding DNA: TGTGCCAGCTCACCCGACAGGGGTGGAGGAAACACCATATATTTT. Protein sequence: CASSPDRGGGNTIYF.

This clone was observed at least ten times. Different DNA sequences within this sample yield the same CDR3. The genes are TRBV19 and TRBJ1-1; no definite D call. This CDR3 region has 10 residues. With 8 bases removed from V and 6 bases from J, the gap between germline ends came to 7 bases. Germline CDR1 LNHDA, CDR2 SQIVND (reference sequence). CDR3 region: CASLGAEAFF. CDR3 nucleotides: TGTGCCAGTCTGGGAGCTGAAGCTTTCTTT.

Here the CDR3 reads CASSLVGRGEQYF. CDR3 coding DNA: TGCGCCAGCAGCTTGGTAGGTCGGGGCGAGCAGTACTTC. The chain recombines TRBV5-1 with TRBJ2-7, with D perhaps matching TRBD2 (5 bases). V was clipped by 0 bases and J by 6 bases, with 10 bases between them. Germline V CDR1 and CDR2: SGHRS, YFSETQ. The CDR3 is made up of 13 amino acids.

The chain links TRBV5-1 to TRBJ2-5; D gene ambiguous. Near its end, the DNA agrees better with TRBJ2-7, so the J call may be wrong. Germline-derived CDR1 and CDR2 are SGHRS and YFSETQ. The length of the CDR3 is 14 residues. In DNA, the CDR3 is TGCGCCAGCAGCTTGGAGTCCCCCGCCTACGAGCAGTACTTC. Translation gives CASSLESPAYEQYF.

This clone was seen more than once but under ten times. The rearrangement links TRBV5-4 to TRBJ1-6; no reliable D call. The CDR3 is 12 amino acids. Trimming took 2 bases from V and 7 from J, leaving 4 bases between them. The germline CDR1 and CDR2 sequences are SGHNT and YYREEE (reference sequence). In DNA, the CDR3 is TGTGCCAGCAGCTTACAGAATTCACCCCTCCACTTT. Translated, it gives CASSLQNSPLHF.

The chain uses TRBV28 and TRBJ1-3; no firm D call. The CDR3 spans 15 residues. The V end was cut by 3 bases, the J end by 0 bases, with 9 bases between. The germline V gene encodes CDR1 MDHEN and CDR2 SYDVKM. CDR3 nucleotides: TGTGCCAGCAGTTTGTTAGAGGTCTCTGGAAACACCATATATTTT. The encoded protein is CASSLLEVSGNTIYF.

The chain recombines TRBV28 with TRBJ2-4, with a weak D call TRBD2 (5 bases). Trimming took 8 bases from V and 8 from J, leaving 16 bases between them. This CDR3 contains 13 residues. The germline CDR1 and CDR2 sequences are MDHEN and SYDVKM. The DNA for the CDR3 is TGTGCCAGCGTGGGTAGGAGGTGGCACATTCAGTACTTC. Encoded protein: CASVGRRWHIQYF.

The V and J genes are TRBV11-2 and TRBJ2-3; 10 nucleotides line up with TRBD2. The length of the CDR3 is 17 residues. Germline-derived CDR1 and CDR2 are SGHAT and FQNNGV. The V and J ends lost 0 bases and 4 bases, in that order; junction bases with no gene match: 7. The CDR3 sequence: CASSLDAGLAGADTQYF. DNA of the CDR3: TGTGCCAGCAGCTTAGACGCAGGCCTAGCGGGGGCAGATACGCAGTATTTT.

The rearrangement uses TRBV9 and TRBJ2-2; TRBD2 aligns across 13 bases. V lost 4 bases, J lost 7 bases, and 4 bases stayed unmatched. This CDR3 region has 15 residues. Germline CDR1 reads SGDLS; CDR2 reads YYNGEE. The CDR3 DNA follows: TGTGCCAGCAGCCCCCGGACTAGCGGGAGCGGGGAGCTGTTTTTT. Translation: CASSPRTSGSGELFF.

The gene calls are TRBV5-1 and TRBJ2-1; TRBD2 might be the D (6 bases). Trimming took off 0 bases at V and 3 bases at J, with 10 bases between the two ends. CDR3 length: 15 residues. The germline gives CDR1 SGHRS, CDR2 YFSETQ. CDR3 residues: CASSLVREHYNEQFF. The CDR3 DNA reads as TGCGCCAGCAGCTTGGTGCGGGAACACTACAATGAGCAGTTCTTC. Full variable domain (outside the CDR3, taken from reference TRBV5-1 and TRBJ2-1): KAGVTQTPRYLIKTRGQQVTLSCSPISGHRSVSWYQQTPGQGLQFLFEYFSETQRNKGNFPGRFSGRQFSNSRSEMNVSTLELGDSALYLCASSLVREHYNEQFFGPGTRLTVL.

CDR3 region: CASRAEKLFF. The CDR3 DNA reads as TGTGCCAGCAGGGCTGAAAAACTGTTTTTT. The V gene is TRBV28, the J gene TRBJ1-4; no clear D. The germline V and J ends were trimmed by 6 bases and 7 bases, with 3 bases remaining between them. The CDR3 loop spans 10 amino acids. The germline V gene has CDR1 MDHEN and CDR2 SYDVKM. Combining the CDR3 with reference TRBV28 and TRBJ1-4 gives the whole variable domain DVKVTQSSRYLVKRTGEKVFLECVQDMDHENMFWYRQDPGLGLRLIYFSYDVKMKEKGDIPEGYSVSREKKERFSLILESASTNQTSMYLCASRAEKLFFGSGTQLSVL.

The chain combines TRBV27 with TRBJ1-5; tentative D call: TRBD1 (5 bases). Trimming pared 6 bases from V and 1 base from J, leaving 13 bases between. The CDR3 runs to 15 residues. CDR1 and CDR2 from the germline V gene are MNHEY and SMNVEV (reference sequence). The CDR3 loop is CASRWGVESNQPQHF. The CDR3, as DNA: TGTGCCAGCAGGTGGGGGGTGGAAAGCAATCAGCCCCAGCATTTT.

V and J are TRBV15 and TRBJ1-5, with D uncertain. Germline V gene lookup returns CDR1 LNHNV and CDR2 YYDKDF (reference sequence). The ends were cut back, 0 bases at V and 9 bases at J, with 15 bases in the middle. The CDR3 sequence is 15 residues long. The CDR3 DNA follows: TGTGCCACCAGCAGAGATCGGTCAGCGAATTCGCCCCAGCATTTT. Translating it yields CATSRDRSANSPQHF.

The rearrangement joins TRBV6-5 to TRBJ1-1; D may be TRBD1 (6 bases). V was shortened by 1 base and J by 5 bases, with 11 bases between the two germline ends. The germline gives CDR1 MNHEY, CDR2 SVGAGI. The CDR3 consists of 14 residues. The CDR3 nucleotides are TGTGCCAGCAGTTACTACAGGGAAGGAACTGAAGCTTTCTTT. Translated, it gives CASSYYREGTEAFF.

This clone was seen a single time. The chain recombines TRBV6-5 with TRBJ2-7; a possible D gene is TRBD2 (6 bases). V lost 6 bases and J 0 bases, leaving 15 bases between the germline ends. The length of the CDR3 is 15 residues. CDR1 MNHEY and CDR2 SVGAGI come from the germline V gene. The CDR3: CASSLGGTASYEQYF. The CDR3 DNA is TGTGCCAGCAGCCTTGGGGGGACGGCCTCCTACGAGCAGTACTTC.

The chain combines TRBV7-9 with TRBJ1-2; D is unresolved. The CDR3 spans 14 residues. The germline gives CDR1 SEHNR, CDR2 FQNEAQ (reference sequence). V shed 0 bases and J shed 7 bases, with 12 bases lying between them. The DNA of the CDR3 is TGTGCCAGCAGCTTAGCCACAGCATCCTCTGGCTACACCTTC. Translation gives CASSLATASSGYTF.

The rearrangement links TRBV11-2 to TRBJ2-7; 10 bases match TRBD1. The V gene end was trimmed by 1 base and the J gene end by 0 bases; junction bases not matched to a gene: 0. CDR1 is SGHAT and CDR2 is FQNNGV in the germline V gene. The CDR3 has 15 amino acids. For the CDR3, the DNA is TGTGCCAGCAGCTTAGGGGACAGGGGCTCCTACGAGCAGTACTTC. This codes for CASSLGDRGSYEQYF.